This entry is about one T cell receptor beta chain. Its specificity is not known. This record belongs to a study of T-cell memory formation after mild COVID-19. General observations from the study: Most CD4+ clones that shrank were in CM and EM, while CD8+ ones turned up in EMRA.

Trimming stripped 3 bases from V and 10 bases from J, with 15 bases between. The CDR3 extends over 13 amino acids. Per germline, CDR1 DFQATT and CDR2 SNEGSKA (reference sequence). MiXCR, run by TCRdb on the 5' RACE reads, gives a single entry per CDR3 protein. The sample lists 250,000 or so distinct CDR3 sequences, over 9% occurring once. This receptor was obtained from a man in his late teens or twenties who had mild COVID-19 (a few samples of this study predate the infection). Cell type and time point are not known. The V call is TRBV20-1, the J call TRBJ1-4; D is unclear. Material: PBMCs or a T cell subset sorted from them (not recorded which). CDR3 nucleotides: TGCAGTGCTAGCACCAGTCAGGAGGGAAAACTGTTTTTT. Translated: CSASTSQEGKLFF.